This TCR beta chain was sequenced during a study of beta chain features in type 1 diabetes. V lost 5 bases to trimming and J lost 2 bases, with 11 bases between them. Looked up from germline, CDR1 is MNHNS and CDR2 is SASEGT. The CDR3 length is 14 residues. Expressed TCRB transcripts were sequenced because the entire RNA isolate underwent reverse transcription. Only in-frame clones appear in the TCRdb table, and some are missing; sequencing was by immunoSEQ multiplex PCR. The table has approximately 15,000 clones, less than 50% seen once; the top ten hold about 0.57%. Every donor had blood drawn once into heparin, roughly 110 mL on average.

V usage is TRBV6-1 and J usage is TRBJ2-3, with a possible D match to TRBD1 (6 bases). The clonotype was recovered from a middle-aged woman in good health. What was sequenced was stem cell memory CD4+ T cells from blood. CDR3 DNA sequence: TGTGCCAGCAGTCTCTGGGACACCACAGATACGCAGTATTTT. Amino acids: CASSLWDTTDTQYF.